The present TCR beta chain was sequenced within a study of blood T cell repertoires in COVID-19. Study-level information: The United States, Italy and Spain were the sources of the acute and convalescent COVID-19 samples. In each case, the material was cDNA or gDNA derived from T cells, B-cell-depleted T cells, or PBMCs.

Per the authors' pipeline: For nucleated cells, counts were estimated from reference gene primer amplification. Generated by immunoSEQ multiplex PCR, the TCRdb table keeps only in-frame clones and is missing some. V and J calls and clone size are those listed in that table; D and trimming were worked out from the DNA. The sample includes 250,000 to 350,000 clones, 88% of them seen just once. CDR3 length: 13 amino acids. The J segment lost 3 bases and the V segment lost 8 bases, leaving 0 bases of the junction unmatched. This receptor was identified in a young man with active or convalescent COVID-19. The sequencing sample was made of peripheral blood. V gene TRBV12-3 or TRBV12-4 combines with J gene TRBJ2-2; 10 bases line up with TRBD1. CDR3 nucleotide sequence: TGTGCCAGCGGGACAGGGGACACCGGGGAGCTGTTTTTT. As protein: CASGTGDTGELFF.